This T cell receptor beta chain was identified during a study of blood T cell repertoires in COVID-19. As handled by the study authors: Using reference gene primer amplification, nucleated cell counts were estimated. Some clones are missing from TCRdb's copy, which holds only in-frame ones; the method was immunoSEQ multiplex PCR. The V and J calls and clone size were taken over from that table, and D and trimming were inferred from the DNA. The sample holds around 67,000 clones; approximately 89% are singletons and the top ten take 7.5% to 9.5%. Sequencing input: peripheral blood. This clonotype was sampled from a human donor in a cohort sampled during active COVID-19.

CDR3: CASSPMPSSYNSPLHF. The CDR3 DNA reads TGTGCCAGCAGTCCAATGCCGAGCTCCTATAATTCACCCCTCCACTTT. The chain couples TRBV6-2 or TRBV6-3 to TRBJ1-6; D remains unclear. Deletions cut 5 bases from V and 0 bases from J, with 11 bases between. Germline CDR1 is MNHEY and CDR2 is SVGEGT. The CDR3 loop spans 16 amino acids.